The 21 T cell receptor beta chains below all came from one sample that was sequenced in a study of human T cells and chemical hapten exposure (dated by TCRdb to the early 2020s). The meaning of the sample's time point label: pre-sensitization, week 0. This specimen's treatment or condition label, interpreted: therapeutic diphenylcyclopropenone sensitization with weekly scalp DPC. The protocol used for the library was RACE. This sample was sequenced with a NextSeq 500. Through fastp at Q25 and MiXCR, TCRdb rebuilt clones from the public reads, retaining in-frame beta chains. One record per CDR3 amino acid sequence lists the most common genes and DNA. The sample includes 300,000 to 450,000 distinct CDR3 sequences, with approximately 5% observed a single time. The ten largest account for 2.5% to 3% of the sample. The sequenced sample was whole blood, obtained in connection with sensitization to the hapten diphenylcyclopropenone (DPC). These receptors all stem from a woman between 50 and 59 years old with alopecia areata. Some clones in this sample may be carry-over from other donors' samples.

This clonotype was observed at least ten times. This chain uses TRBV6-6 with TRBJ2-5; D gene uncertain. Germline V gene sequence: CDR1 MNHNY, CDR2 SVGAGI (reference sequence). This CDR3 spans 16 amino acids. With 2 bases removed from V and 5 bases from J, the gap between germline ends came to 18 bases. The CDR3 loop reads CASSYNPKVVGETQYF. DNA for the CDR3: TGTGCCAGCAGTTACAATCCGAAAGTGGTCGGGGAGACCCAGTACTTC.

Worth noting for this clonotype: Since a much larger clone is just one base distant, this may be a read error. V and J are TRBV24-1 and TRBJ2-7; D perhaps matches TRBD2 (6 bases). Germline loops: CDR1 KGHDR, CDR2 SFDVKD. This CDR3 contains 13 residues. V was trimmed by 5 bases and J by 4 bases, leaving 11 bases between them. In DNA form, the CDR3 reads TGTGCCACCAGTGCCAACGGGGGTTACGAGCAGTACTTC. Translating gives CATSANGGYEQYF.

This clonotype was counted at least ten times. The chain has TRBV30 and TRBJ2-5, with D perhaps matching TRBD2 (5 bases). V lost 0 bases and J 5 bases, leaving 10 bases between the germline ends. The CDR3 spans 13 residues. The germline V gene has CDR1 GTSNPN and CDR2 SVGIG (reference sequence). The CDR3 spells CAWSVLGPETQYF. The CDR3 DNA reads TGTGCCTGGAGTGTACTAGGACCGGAGACCCAGTACTTC.

This clonotype was counted many times. V gene TRBV30 combines with J gene TRBJ2-1; 10 bases align to TRBD1. Germline lookup yields CDR1 GTSNPN and CDR2 SVGIG (reference sequence). Trimming removed 1 base from V and 3 bases from J; junction bases left unmatched: 3. The CDR3 extends over 15 amino acids. The CDR3 reads CAWSGGQGSYNEQFF. CDR3 sequence (DNA): TGTGCCTGGAGTGGGGGACAGGGGAGCTACAATGAGCAGTTCTTC. Full variable domain (missing parts from reference TRBV30 and TRBJ2-1): SQTIHQWPATLVQPVGSPLSLECTVEGTSNPNLYWYRQAAGRGLQLLFYSVGIGQISSEVPQNLSASRPQDRQFILSSKKLLLSDSGFYLCAWSGGQGSYNEQFFGPGTRLTVL.

CDR3 loop: CATQSLFGELFF. The CDR3 bases are TGTGCCACCCAGTCCCTCTTCGGGGAGCTGTTTTTT. This sequence joins TRBV6-2 or TRBV6-3 and TRBJ2-2; no reliable D call. Trimming left V 10 bases short and J 7 bases short, with 13 bases between. There are 12 residues in the CDR3. Germline loops: CDR1 MNHEY, CDR2 SVGEGT.

With respect to this clonotype: A much larger clone differs by one base, so this may be a read error. The chain couples TRBV20-1 to TRBJ2-7; no firm D call. Germline CDR1 and CDR2: DFQATT and SNEGSKA (reference sequence). The length of the CDR3 is 13 residues. In DNA form, the CDR3 reads TGCATTGCTAGAGATTCGGAATCCTACGAGCAGTACTTC. Translated, it gives CIARDSESYEQYF.

The chain links TRBV20-1 to TRBJ2-3; D unclear. The V and J ends lost 0 bases and 6 bases respectively, with 13 bases between them. CDR3 size: 14 residues. Germline V gene sequence: CDR1 DFQATT, CDR2 SNEGSKA (reference sequence). CDR3 nucleotides: TGCAGTGCTAGAGATAGACTGGCCTTGGATACGCAGTATTTT. It yields the protein CSARDRLALDTQYF.

The rearrangement uses TRBV25-1 and TRBJ1-5, with TRBD1 identical over 7 bases. CDR3 length equals 15 residues. The trim removed 4 bases at V and 7 bases at J, leaving 10 bases unmatched. The germline CDR1 and CDR2 sequences are MGHDK and SYGVNS. The CDR3 is CASSGGQFGDQPQHF. The CDR3 nucleotides are TGTGCCAGCAGTGGGGGACAGTTCGGAGACCAGCCCCAGCATTTT.

This clonotype has a handful of counts. The V gene is TRBV7-9, the J gene TRBJ2-1, with 14 bases fitting TRBD2. The CDR3 is made up of 17 amino acids. Trimming removed 5 bases from V and 3 bases from J; junction bases left unmatched: 6. Germline CDR1 and CDR2: SEHNR and FQNEAQ (reference sequence). CDR3 bases: TGTGCCAGCAGCACTGGGACTAGCGGGAGTTTCTACAATGAGCAGTTCTTC. It is translated as CASSTGTSGSFYNEQFF.

The V gene is TRBV12-3 or TRBV12-4, the J gene TRBJ1-2; D is ambiguous. V gave up 5 bases and J gave up 2 bases, with 9 bases separating them. The CDR3 is 13 residues long. CDR3 DNA sequence: TGTGCCAGCAGTCTGACCCAAAACTATGGCTACACCTTC. It codes for CASSLTQNYGYTF.

This clonotype appeared many times. The V call is TRBV5-6, the J call TRBJ1-6, with D unresolved. Trimming shortened V by 4 bases and J by 7 bases, and 15 bases separated the two germline ends. The CDR3 is 15 residues long. From germline, CDR1 is SGHDT and CDR2 YYEEEE. The CDR3 DNA is TGTGCCAGCAGCCAGACGCCAGACTCCAATTCACCCCTCCACTTT. Translation: CASSQTPDSNSPLHF.

This clonotype was seen repeatedly, ten times or more. The J gene is TRBJ1-6, the V gene TRBV14; a possible D gene is TRBD1 (6 bases). CDR3 length: 15 residues. Germline V gene sequence: CDR1 SGHDN, CDR2 FVKESK. V was clipped by 1 base and J by 10 bases, with 14 bases between them. The CDR3 is CASSQVDSLESPLHF. The CDR3 DNA follows: TGTGCCAGCAGCCAAGTGGACAGCTTAGAGTCACCCCTCCACTTT.

This clonotype has a handful of counts. V and J are TRBV7-2 and TRBJ1-3, with D perhaps TRBD1 (6 bases). Germline assignment: CDR1 SGHTA and CDR2 FQGNSA. V lost 7 bases to trimming and J lost 11 bases, with 15 bases between them. This CDR3 is built from 12 residues. CDR3 residues: CASNLQGQAIYF. CDR3 sequence (DNA): TGTGCCAGCAACCTACAGGGTCAAGCCATATATTTT.

In this sample, this clonotype turned up a few times. This rearrangement joins TRBV2 to TRBJ2-3; no clear D gene. The germline V and J ends were trimmed by 3 bases and 5 bases, with 6 bases remaining between them. This CDR3 has 12 residues. The V gene's germline CDR1 is SNHLY and CDR2 FYNNEI. The CDR3 sequence: CASSDNGDTQYF. In DNA form, the CDR3 reads TGTGCCAGCAGTGACAATGGAGATACGCAGTATTTT. Full variable domain (rest looked up from reference TRBV2 and TRBJ2-3): EPEVTQTPSHQVTQMGQEVILRCVPISNHLYFYWYRQILGQKVEFLVSFYNNEISEKSEIFDDQFSVERPDGSNFTLKIRSTKLEDSAMYFCASSDNGDTQYFGPGTRLTVL.

The sample holds many counts of this clonotype. The chain carries TRBV10-3 and TRBJ2-3, with D perhaps matching TRBD1 or TRBD2 (6 bases each). Germline CDR1 and CDR2: ENHRY and SYGVKD. Trimming removed 0 bases from V and 4 bases from J, with 17 bases in between. This CDR3 has 17 amino acids. CDR3 sequence: CAISESSGAGGSDTQYF. Written as DNA, the CDR3 is TGTGCCATCAGTGAGTCCTCGGGGGCAGGCGGATCAGATACGCAGTATTTT.

This chain joins TRBV6-2 or TRBV6-3 and TRBJ2-3; TRBD1 or TRBD2 may be the D gene (5 bases each). CDR3 length: 16 residues. V was cut by 5 bases and J by 3 bases, with 18 bases left in between. The germline gives CDR1 MNHEY, CDR2 SVGEGT. The CDR3 region is CASSPGTDMGTDTQYF. CDR3 nucleotide sequence: TGTGCCAGCAGTCCCGGGACGGACATGGGAACAGATACGCAGTATTTT.

In its sample, this clonotype was seen many times. The rearrangement uses TRBV12-3 or TRBV12-4 and TRBJ2-7, with 16 bases matching TRBD2. The CDR3 is 15 amino acids. J lost 6 bases, V lost 6 bases, and 5 bases had no gene match. The CDR3 nucleotides read TGTGCCAGCAGCGAGGGACTAGCGGGGGGGCTCGAGCAGTACTTC. Translation gives CASSEGLAGGLEQYF.

This rearrangement joins TRBV4-2 to TRBJ1-2, with 11 bases that match TRBD1. The CDR3 covers 16 residues. The junction had 6 bases not matched to a gene; V was cut back by 0 bases and J by 6 bases. Per the germline V gene, CDR1 is LGHNA and CDR2 is YNFKEQ. The DNA for the CDR3 is TGTGCCAGCAGCCAAGATGGGACAGGGGGAAGGCATGGCTACACCTTC. This encodes CASSQDGTGGRHGYTF.

This clonotype has ten or more counts. V and J are TRBV29-1 and TRBJ1-1, with a weak D call TRBD1 (5 bases). CDR3 length equals 13 residues. CDR1 is SQVTM and CDR2 is ANQGSEA in the germline V gene. V lost 2 bases, J lost 0 bases, and 7 bases lay in between. The CDR3 loop is CSVERQLNTEAFF. The DNA for the CDR3 is TGCAGCGTTGAACGACAGTTGAACACTGAAGCTTTCTTT.

The table lists this clonotype with a few counts. The CDR3 bases are TGTGCCAGCAGCGGAGGAGAAGCGGCTGAAGCTTTCTTT. As protein: CASSGGEAAEAFF. The V and J genes are TRBV13 and TRBJ1-1; D not certain. Looked up from germline, CDR1 is PRHDT and CDR2 is FYEKMQ (reference sequence). This CDR3 is built from 13 residues. V lost 5 bases to trimming and J lost 6 bases, with 13 bases between them. The variable domain in full, completed from reference TRBV13 and TRBJ1-1, reads AAGVIQSPRHLIKEKRETATLKCYPIPRHDTVYWYQQGPGQDPQFLISFYEKMQSDKGSIPDRFSAQQFSDYHSELNMSSLELGDSALYFCASSGGEAAEAFFGQGTRLTVV.

This clonotype came up many times. V is TRBV9 and J is TRBJ2-7; TRBD2 agrees at 8 bases. The trim removed 5 bases at V and 2 bases at J, leaving 12 bases unmatched. This CDR3 spans 16 amino acids. The germline CDR1 and CDR2 sequences are SGDLS and YYNGEE. CDR3 DNA sequence: TGTGCCAGCAGTCAGAGTCCGGGAGGGATGACCTACGAGCAGTACTTC. Encoded protein: CASSQSPGGMTYEQYF.